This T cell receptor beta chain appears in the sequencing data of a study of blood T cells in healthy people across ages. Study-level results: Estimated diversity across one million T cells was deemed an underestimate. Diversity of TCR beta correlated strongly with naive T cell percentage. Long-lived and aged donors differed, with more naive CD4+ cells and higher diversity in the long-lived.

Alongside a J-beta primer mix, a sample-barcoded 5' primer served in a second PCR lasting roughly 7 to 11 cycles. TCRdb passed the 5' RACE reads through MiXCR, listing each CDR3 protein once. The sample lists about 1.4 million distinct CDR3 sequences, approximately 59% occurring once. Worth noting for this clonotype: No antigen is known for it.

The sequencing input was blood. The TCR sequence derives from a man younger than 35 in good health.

For the CDR3, the DNA is TGTGCCAGCAGCCAAAGCGGGCGTAGGAAGCATAATGAGCAGTTCTTC. Its protein is CASSQSGRRKHNEQFF. The chain recombines TRBV14 with TRBJ2-1; D may be TRBD2 (6 bases). Germline CDR1 is SGHDN and CDR2 is FVKESK. The CDR3 is 16 amino acids. The V end was cut by 2 bases, the J end by 7 bases, with 18 bases between. Complete variable domain (other parts from reference TRBV14 and TRBJ2-1): EAGVTQFPSHSVIEKGQTVTLRCDPISGHDNLYWYRRVMGKEIKFLLHFVKESKQDESGMPNNRFLAERTGGTYSTLKVQPAELEDSGVYFCASSQSGRRKHNEQFFGPGTRLTVL.